This T cell receptor (beta chain) was sequenced in a study of T-cell reconstitution after alpha-beta-depleted transplantation in children. This clonotype was picked up a small number of times. The antigen is unknown. Study conclusions and caveats: Surviving recipient T cells and thymic progenitors underlay high day-60 TCRbeta diversity in some patients. Counts and diversity of T cells one year after transplant came mostly from newly produced T cells.

TCRbeta library construction was performed incorporating unique molecular identifiers. A single record per CDR3 protein comes from TCRdb applying MiXCR to the PCR reads. The sample holds around 600,000 distinct CDR3 sequences, about 23% seen once. The sequenced sample was PBMCs, mostly from graft donor cells, obtained 360 days after TCRalphabeta/CD19-depleted stem cell transplant. The clonotype originates from a boy younger than two who had a stem cell transplant for acute myeloid leukemia, so the T cells may come from the graft donor.

CDR3 sequence: CSVIHRGVNTEAFF. CDR3 sequence (DNA): TGCAGCGTTATCCACAGGGGCGTGAACACTGAAGCTTTCTTT. J is TRBJ1-1 and V is TRBV29-1, with 7 bases identical to TRBD1. The CDR3 runs to 14 residues. V gave up 5 bases and J gave up 0 bases; unmatched junction bases: 6. The germline V gene has CDR1 SQVTM and CDR2 ANQGSEA.